Below, 7 T cell receptor beta chains from the same sample are listed, as sequenced in a study of blood T cells in healthy people across ages. The authors ran a second PCR of roughly 6 to 12 cycles using a sample-barcoded 5' primer and a J-beta primer mix. TCRdb recomputed calls from the 5' RACE reads with MiXCR, one row per CDR3 protein. The sample yields 1.5 million to 2 million distinct CDR3 sequences, around 50% seen once. Sequenced: blood. The origin of the receptors is a woman in her 40s in good health.

As to this clonotype: This may be a read error, as it is one base from a much larger clone. The genes are TRBV7-2 and TRBJ2-5, with D perhaps being TRBD1 or TRBD2 (5 bases each). The V gene's germline CDR1 is SGHTA and CDR2 FQGNSA. This CDR3 contains 15 residues. V was pared by 2 bases and J by 4 bases, with 14 bases between. The CDR3 spells CASSLMHGAGETQYF. The CDR3 DNA sequence: TGTGCCAGCAGCTTAATGCACGGGGCCGGAGAGACCCAGTACTTC.

The chain is built from TRBV4-2 and TRBJ1-4; D gene ambiguous. Germline V gives CDR1 LGHNA, CDR2 YNFKEQ. Deletions cut 0 bases from V and 3 bases from J, with 5 bases between. The CDR3 sequence is 14 residues long. CDR3 in DNA: TGTGCCAGCAGCCAAGACCCCTCTAATGAAAAACTGTTTTTT. Protein: CASSQDPSNEKLFF.

This clonotype was seen a handful of times. This chain joins TRBV7-9 and TRBJ2-5; TRBD1 is a possible D gene (5 bases). The CDR3 consists of 13 residues. Germline V CDR1 and CDR2: SEHNR, FQNEAQ (reference sequence). V lost 5 bases, J lost 3 bases, and 10 bases lay in between. CDR3 in amino acids: CASSASREETQYF. CDR3 in DNA: TGTGCCAGCAGCGCCTCCAGGGAAGAGACCCAGTACTTC.

This clonotype was counted a few times. The chain uses TRBV29-1 and TRBJ1-2; TRBD1 agrees at 10 bases. Germline-derived CDR1 and CDR2 are SQVTM and ANQGSEA. The CDR3 contains 14 residues. V trimming: 5 bases; J trimming: 3 bases; junction bases outside the gene matches: 6. The CDR3 bases are TGCAGCGTTATCGACAGGGGGCTCCACTATGGCTACACCTTC. It encodes CSVIDRGLHYGYTF.

This clonotype was picked up a small number of times. The rearrangement uses TRBV7-2 and TRBJ2-4, with D perhaps being TRBD1 or TRBD2 (7 bases each). Between the trimmed V and J ends, which lost 1 base and 13 bases, there was a span of 14 bases. The CDR3 consists of 13 residues. Germline loops: CDR1 SGHTA, CDR2 FQGNSA. This CDR3 is CASSLEAGGEQYF. Written as DNA, the CDR3 is TGTGCCAGCAGCTTAGAGGCAGGGGGGGAGCAGTACTTC.

The rearrangement uses TRBV5-1 and TRBJ1-2, with D possibly matching TRBD1 (5 bases). Germline V CDR1 and CDR2: SGHRS, YFSETQ. The V end lost 0 bases, the J end lost 8 bases, and 8 bases lay between the germline ends. This CDR3 spans 12 amino acids. As DNA, the CDR3 is TGCGCCAGCAGCTTGGAGGGGCCCGGCTACACCTTC. It translates to CASSLEGPGYTF.

V gene TRBV5-4 combines with J gene TRBJ2-4; TRBD1 matches at 8 bases. Gene TRBJ2-7 matches the end of the DNA better, so the J call may be wrong. Germline lookup yields CDR1 SGHNT and CDR2 YYREEE (reference sequence). This CDR3 region has 15 residues. CDR3 nucleotides: TGTGCCAGCAGTTATCCAGGGACAGGCGGTCTCGAGCAGTACTTC. It translates to CASSYPGTGGLEQYF.